One sample yielded the 9 T cell receptor beta chains listed below, sequenced in a study of cytomegalovirus exposure and HLA in healthy donors. The PCR was carried out with 60 Vbeta primers and 13 Jbeta primers. Generated by immunoSEQ multiplex PCR, the TCRdb table keeps only in-frame clones and is missing some. The sample includes 90,000 to 130,000 clones, about 70% of them seen just once. Sequenced input: PBMCs. The receptors were sampled from a woman aged 25-40 years in good health and CMV-seronegative.

This clone was observed a few times. The chain carries TRBV6-1 and TRBJ1-1, with a tentative D call TRBD1 (6 bases). V dropped 10 bases and J dropped 6 bases, with 18 bases sitting between them. Looked up from germline, CDR1 is MNHNS and CDR2 is SASEGT. The CDR3 covers 13 residues. The CDR3 loop is CATPPPGASEAFF. Written as DNA, the CDR3 is TGTGCCACACCCCCCCCAGGGGCCTCTGAAGCTTTCTTT.

J is TRBJ2-7 and V is TRBV27, with D tentatively TRBD2 (5 bases). This CDR3 region has 14 residues. The germline V gene has CDR1 MNHEY and CDR2 SMNVEV (reference sequence). Trimming left V 0 bases short and J 5 bases short, with 11 bases between. CDR3 coding DNA: TGTGCCAGCAGTTTATCGGGAGCAGTCAACGAGCAGTACTTC. Its protein product is CASSLSGAVNEQYF.

This chain joins TRBV4-3 and TRBJ1-5; D is perhaps TRBD1 (5 bases). This CDR3 has 16 residues. Trimming left V 0 bases short and J 3 bases short, with 12 bases between. The germline V gene encodes CDR1 LGHNA and CDR2 YSLEER. The CDR3 nucleotides read TGCGCCAGCAGCCAAGACGGAGGGGCAAACAATCAGCCCCAGCATTTT. Translated, it gives CASSQDGGANNQPQHF.

A few counts support this clone. The chain couples TRBV6-1 to TRBJ2-3; D call uncertain. Germline-derived CDR1 and CDR2 are MNHNS and SASEGT. Trimming cost V 1 base and J 2 bases, with 16 bases left between them. The CDR3 has 17 residues. CDR3 sequence (DNA): TGTGCCAGCAGTGAAGGTCGCGCGAGGCAGCCCACAGATACGCAGTATTTT. Its protein is CASSEGRARQPTDTQYF.

The genes are TRBV7-7 and TRBJ1-1; tentative D call: TRBD1 (6 bases). Trimming cost V 5 bases and J 3 bases, with 16 bases left between them. The CDR3 is 15 amino acids. CDR1 is SSHAT, CDR2 FNYEAQ, per germline (reference sequence). CDR3 bases: TGTGCCAGCAGCCCACCCGGGGAGGGGGACACTGAAGCTTTCTTT. Translating it yields CASSPPGEGDTEAFF.

V gene TRBV6-5 combines with J gene TRBJ2-3; TRBD2 matches at 12 bases. The V and J ends lost 5 bases and 8 bases, in that order; junction bases with no gene match: 8. Germline V lookup: CDR1 MNHEY, CDR2 SVGAGI. CDR3 length: 15 amino acids. The DNA for the CDR3 is TGTGCCAGCAGTCGAAAGACTAGCGGGAGCGGTACGCAGTATTTT. Amino acid sequence: CASSRKTSGSGTQYF.

The V and J genes are TRBV5-6 and TRBJ2-5, with 10 bases lining up with TRBD1. The DNA end is more similar to TRBJ2-7, so the J call may be wrong. CDR1 is SGHDT and CDR2 is YYEEEE in the germline V gene. This CDR3 region has 14 residues. The CDR3 sequence: CASSWDRGRGEQYF. CDR3 bases: TGTGCCAGCAGTTGGGACAGGGGTAGGGGCGAGCAGTACTTC.

V is TRBV6-5 and J is TRBJ1-1; D gene unclear. The germline V gene has CDR1 MNHEY and CDR2 SVGAGI. Trimming shortened V by 1 base and J by 1 base, and 13 bases separated the two germline ends. The CDR3 totals 16 residues. The CDR3 nucleotides are TGTGCCAGCAGTTACTGGAGGGTGTCCCCGAACACTGAAGCTTTCTTT. This gives the protein CASSYWRVSPNTEAFF.

The chain carries TRBV7-2 and TRBJ2-3; D is uncertain. This CDR3 comprises 11 residues. V dropped 7 bases and J dropped 3 bases, with 5 bases sitting between them. The germline CDR1 and CDR2 sequences are SGHTA and FQGNSA. DNA for the CDR3: TGTGCCAGCACACAAACAGATACGCAGTATTTT. It codes for CASTQTDTQYF.